These 8 T cell receptor beta chains share one sample of origin, sequenced in a study of T cell repertoires in cytomegalovirus infection. Using its own MiXCR run on the reads, TCRdb lists one record per CDR3 protein. The sample includes 200,000 or so distinct CDR3 sequences, approximately 19% seen only once; the top ten take 2.9%. Sequences were obtained from PBMCs. All receptors derive from a human donor in good health (CMV status not recorded). Some clones in this sample may be carry-over from other donors' samples.

The chain joins TRBV12-3 or TRBV12-4 to TRBJ1-1; TRBD1 might be the D (6 bases). Trimming pared 5 bases from V and 5 bases from J, leaving 15 bases between. The CDR3 has 14 residues. This CDR3 reads CASSESRGITEAFF. CDR3 coding DNA: TGTGCCAGCAGTGAATCAAGGGGGATAACTGAAGCTTTCTTT.

The DNA of the CDR3 is TGTGCCAGCAGCTTAGTAGCTAGCGGGAGCGGAAGCTACAATGAGCAGTTCTTC. This encodes CASSLVASGSGSYNEQFF. The V gene is TRBV11-2, the J gene TRBJ2-1; 10 bases are shared with TRBD2. J lost 3 bases, V lost 1 base, and 9 bases had no gene match. This CDR3 spans 18 amino acids. Germline values: CDR1 SGHAT, CDR2 FQNNGV.

This clonotype was recorded a few times. The chain joins TRBV7-9 to TRBJ2-2; D not resolved. There are 19 residues in the CDR3. Trimming took off 0 bases at V and 3 bases at J, with 20 bases between the two ends. Per the germline V gene, CDR1 is SEHNR and CDR2 is FQNEAQ (reference sequence). The CDR3 DNA is TGTGCCAGCAGCTTAGCGCCCCAAGCTGGGGTGGTGGACACCGGGGAGCTGTTTTTT. Amino acid sequence: CASSLAPQAGVVDTGELFF.

Concerning this clonotype itself: A much larger clone lies one base from this, so it may be a read error. The chain combines TRBV7-3 with TRBJ2-1, with 7 bases that match TRBD2. Per germline, CDR1 SGHTA and CDR2 FQGTGA. V was pared by 9 bases and J by 4 bases, with 12 bases of the junction left unmatched. This CDR3 comprises 15 residues. CDR3 sequence: CASQRGVVRYNEQFF. Here the CDR3 DNA reads TGTGCCAGTCAGCGGGGAGTAGTTAGGTACAATGAGCAGTTCTTC.

This clonotype was detected a few times. CDR3: CASRGQGTEAFF. CDR3 bases: TGTGCCAGCAGAGGACAGGGCACTGAAGCTTTCTTT. The V gene is TRBV6-1, the J gene TRBJ1-1, with 8 bases lining up with TRBD1. J gave up 4 bases and V 6 bases, and 1 base lay outside the gene matches. Looked up from germline, CDR1 is MNHNS and CDR2 is SASEGT. This CDR3 contains 12 residues.

The rearrangement joins TRBV6-5 to TRBJ1-3; 9 bases match TRBD1. CDR1 is MNHEY, CDR2 SVGAGI, per germline. Losses at the gene ends were 4 bases for V and 4 bases for J; bases not matched to a gene: 5. This CDR3 has 15 residues. The CDR3 loop is CASSSWTGDGNTIYF. CDR3 nucleotides: TGTGCCAGCAGTTCCTGGACAGGGGACGGAAACACCATATATTTT.

This clonotype has more than one count but fewer than ten. The V gene is TRBV5-4, the J gene TRBJ2-1; 8 bases line up with TRBD2. From germline, CDR1 is SGHNT and CDR2 YYREEE (reference sequence). The CDR3 runs 13 residues. V was pared by 3 bases and J by 5 bases, with 1 base of the junction left unmatched. The CDR3 nucleotides read TGTGCCAGCAGCTCCGGGGGGGACAATGAGCAGTTCTTC. Encoded protein: CASSSGGDNEQFF.

The CDR3 here is CASSSGQPTGELFF. CDR3 coding DNA: TGCGCCAGCAGCTCGGGACAGCCCACCGGGGAGCTGTTTTTT. This sequence joins TRBV5-1 and TRBJ2-2, with 7 bases identical to TRBD1. Germline CDR1 SGHRS, CDR2 YFSETQ. The CDR3 sequence is 14 residues long. Trimming removed 3 bases from V and 4 bases from J; junction bases left unmatched: 3.